A single sample is the source of the 3 T cell receptor beta chains below, sequenced in a study of CD8 T cells in ankylosing spondylitis. TCRdb redid the calling of the 5' RACE reads with MiXCR, one entry per CDR3 protein. The sample comprises about 260,000 distinct CDR3 sequences, roughly a quarter of which are singletons, and roughly 0.6% rests with the top ten. Sequencing was carried out using blood, either unsorted or a sorted T cell fraction (not recorded which). The receptors here all came from a male donor with ankylosing spondylitis or in good health (not recorded which).

At least ten counts were recorded for this clonotype. The rearrangement uses TRBV27 and TRBJ1-2; no clear D. CDR1 and CDR2 (germline): MNHEY, SMNVEV (reference sequence). V lost 0 bases and J lost 0, with 8 bases in between. The CDR3 runs to 15 residues. The CDR3 DNA is TGTGCCAGCAGTTTATCGATCGGAGCTAACTATGGCTACACCTTC. It codes for CASSLSIGANYGYTF.

This clonotype appeared many times. This rearrangement joins TRBV20-1 to TRBJ2-7; no reliable D call. The germline CDR1 and CDR2 sequences are DFQATT and SNEGSKA (reference sequence). V lost 6 bases and J lost 0, with 15 bases in between. CDR3 size: 14 residues. The CDR3 spells CSAAHPRSSYEQYF. The CDR3 bases are TGCAGTGCCGCACACCCTAGGAGCTCCTACGAGCAGTACTTC.

The chain recombines TRBV20-1 with TRBJ1-1; no definite D call. From germline, CDR1 is DFQATT and CDR2 SNEGSKA (reference sequence). This CDR3 is built from 12 residues. V shed 6 bases and J shed 1 base, with 9 bases lying between them. The CDR3 DNA follows: TGCAGTGCGGTCAGGCAGAACACTGAAGCTTTCTTT. Translating it yields CSAVRQNTEAFF.